This section outlines one TCR beta chain sequence together with its context. A few counts support this clonotype. It has no known antigen specificity. The input lacks base qualities; no much larger clone sits a single base away. These data are taken from a study of CD8 T cells in ankylosing spondylitis listed by TCRdb under 2017. Context from the whole study: The study profiled T cell receptor beta repertoires in healthy donors and ankylosing spondylitis patients to find disease-linked TCR variants. The full study cohort comprised 25 ankylosing spondylitis patients and 85 to 120 healthy donors. Peripheral blood was sampled, and synovial fluid was also collected from ankylosing spondylitis patients. Here is what the overall study found, with its caveats: Some of the motif variants had been reported before in the synovial fluid and blood of reactive arthritis patients, a finding that suggests common disease-initiation mechanisms. Significant enrichment of the disease-linked clones was reported in matched synovial fluid samples from ankylosing spondylitis patients. In peripheral blood, the disease-linked clones were found at relatively low frequencies and had a CD8+ phenotype. Blood from ankylosing spondylitis patients appeared to be characterized by a TCR beta motif made up of under ten highly homologous amino acid variants.

This sample was sequenced with an Illumina HiSeq 2500. TCR beta libraries were prepared by quantitative 5'-RACE with molecular barcodes. As for the original processing: Disease-linked TCR variants were identified with a new computational method built on a probabilistic model of VDJ rearrangement. TCRdb reprocessed the public reads (quality trimming at Q25 with fastp, clone calling with MiXCR) and kept in-frame beta chains. CDR3 protein duplicates are merged, each entry listing the most common genes and DNA. The V and J calls follow TCRdb's processing rather than the paper's. The table for this sample lists under 950,000 distinct CDR3 sequences; around a fifth of them were counted only once. Jointly, the top ten make up around a fifth of the sample. This TCR was sampled from a male donor with ankylosing spondylitis. Sequencing was carried out using blood, either unsorted or a sorted T cell fraction (not recorded which).

DNA sequence: TGTGCCAGCGGCGGACTTTACAATGAGCAGTTCTTC. Translated, it gives CASGGLYNEQFF. The rearranged segments are TRBV7-8 and TRBJ2-1; possibly the D gene is TRBD2, per 5 matching bases. The CDR3 holds 12 amino acids from the cysteine to the phenylalanine. Only the CDR3 DNA stays, 36 bases, in frame from base 1. V and J lose 8 bases and 4 bases, and a span of 9 bases separates them. Looking up the germline V gene yields CDR1 SGHVS and CDR2 FQNEAQ.